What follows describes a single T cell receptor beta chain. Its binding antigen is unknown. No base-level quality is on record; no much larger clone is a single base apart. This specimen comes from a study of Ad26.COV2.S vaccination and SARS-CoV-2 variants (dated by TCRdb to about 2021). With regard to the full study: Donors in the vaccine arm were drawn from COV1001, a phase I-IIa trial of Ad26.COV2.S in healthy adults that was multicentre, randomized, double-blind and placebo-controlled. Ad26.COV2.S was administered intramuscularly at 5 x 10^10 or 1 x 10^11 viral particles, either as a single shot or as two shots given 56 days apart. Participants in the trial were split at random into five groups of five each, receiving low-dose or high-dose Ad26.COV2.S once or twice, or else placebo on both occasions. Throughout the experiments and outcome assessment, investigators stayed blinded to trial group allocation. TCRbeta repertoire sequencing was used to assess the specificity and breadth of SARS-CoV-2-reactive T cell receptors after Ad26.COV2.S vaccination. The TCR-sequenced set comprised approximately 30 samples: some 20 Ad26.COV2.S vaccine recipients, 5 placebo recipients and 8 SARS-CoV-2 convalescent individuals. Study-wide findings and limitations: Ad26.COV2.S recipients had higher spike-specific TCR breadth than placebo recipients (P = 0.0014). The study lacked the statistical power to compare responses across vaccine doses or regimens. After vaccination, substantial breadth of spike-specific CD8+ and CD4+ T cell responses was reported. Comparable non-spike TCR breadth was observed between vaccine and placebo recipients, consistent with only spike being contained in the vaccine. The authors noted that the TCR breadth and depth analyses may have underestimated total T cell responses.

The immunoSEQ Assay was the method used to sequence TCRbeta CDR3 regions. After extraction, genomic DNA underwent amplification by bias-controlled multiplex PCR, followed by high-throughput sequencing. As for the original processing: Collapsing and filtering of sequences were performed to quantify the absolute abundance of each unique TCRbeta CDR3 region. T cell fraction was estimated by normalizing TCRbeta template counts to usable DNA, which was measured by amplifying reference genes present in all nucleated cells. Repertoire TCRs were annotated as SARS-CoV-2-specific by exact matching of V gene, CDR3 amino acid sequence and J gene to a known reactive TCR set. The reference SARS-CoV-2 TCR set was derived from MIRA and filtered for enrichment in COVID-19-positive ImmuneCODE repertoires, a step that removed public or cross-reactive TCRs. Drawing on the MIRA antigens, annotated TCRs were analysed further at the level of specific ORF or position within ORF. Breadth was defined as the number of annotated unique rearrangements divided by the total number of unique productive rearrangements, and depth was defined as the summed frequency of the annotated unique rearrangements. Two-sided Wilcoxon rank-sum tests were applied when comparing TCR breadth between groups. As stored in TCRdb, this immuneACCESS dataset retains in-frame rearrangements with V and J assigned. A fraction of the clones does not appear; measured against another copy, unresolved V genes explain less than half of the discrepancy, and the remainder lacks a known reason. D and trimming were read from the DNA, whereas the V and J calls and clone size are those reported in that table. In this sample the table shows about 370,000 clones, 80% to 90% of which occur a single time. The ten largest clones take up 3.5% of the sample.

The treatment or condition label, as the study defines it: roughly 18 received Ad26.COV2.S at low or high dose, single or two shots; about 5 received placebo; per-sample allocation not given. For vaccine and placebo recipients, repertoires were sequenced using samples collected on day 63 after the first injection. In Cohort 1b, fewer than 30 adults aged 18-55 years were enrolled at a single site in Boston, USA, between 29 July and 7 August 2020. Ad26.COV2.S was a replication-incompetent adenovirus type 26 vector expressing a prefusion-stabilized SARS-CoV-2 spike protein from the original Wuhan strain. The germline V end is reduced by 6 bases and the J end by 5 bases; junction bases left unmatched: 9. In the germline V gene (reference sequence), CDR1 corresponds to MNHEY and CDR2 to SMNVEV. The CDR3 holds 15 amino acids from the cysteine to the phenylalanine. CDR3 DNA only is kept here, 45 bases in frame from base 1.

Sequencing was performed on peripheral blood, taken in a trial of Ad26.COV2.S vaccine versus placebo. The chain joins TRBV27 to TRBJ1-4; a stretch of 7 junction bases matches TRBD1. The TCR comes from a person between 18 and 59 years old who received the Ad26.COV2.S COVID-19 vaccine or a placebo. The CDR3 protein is CASSSDRLKNEKLFF. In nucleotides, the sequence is TGTGCCAGCAGCTCGGACAGGCTGAAAAATGAAAAACTGTTTTTT.